This T cell receptor beta chain is drawn from a study of T cell responses to AZD1222 COVID-19 vaccine. Profiling relied on immunoSEQ multiplex PCR, and the TCRdb table lists in-frame clones only, not all of them. This sample has under 90,000 clones; 83% occur once, and the top ten carry 1.3%. V was shortened by 0 bases and J by 11 bases, with 17 bases between the two germline ends. The CDR3 sequence is 15 residues long. The germline CDR1 and CDR2 sequences are SGHTA and FQGNSA. The sample in question was peripheral blood, obtained 28 days after the second AZD1222 dose. This clonotype was obtained from an adult who received the AZD1222 COVID-19 vaccine. The V and J genes are TRBV7-2 and TRBJ1-5; unclear D gene. CDR3 sequence (DNA): TGTGCCAGCAGCTTAGCTCCCGGGGTCCAAAAGGCCCAGCATTTT. Amino acids: CASSLAPGVQKAQHF.